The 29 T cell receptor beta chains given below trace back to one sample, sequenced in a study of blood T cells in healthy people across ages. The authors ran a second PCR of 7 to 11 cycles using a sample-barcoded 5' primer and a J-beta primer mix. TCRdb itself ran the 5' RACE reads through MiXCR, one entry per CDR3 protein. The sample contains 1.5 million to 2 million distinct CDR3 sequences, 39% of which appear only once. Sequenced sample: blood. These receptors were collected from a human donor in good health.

CDR3 nucleotides: TGTGCCAGCAGCCTGCTTGGGGTGTCGGGGGAGCTTGGCTACACCTTC. It specifies CASSLLGVSGELGYTF. The rearrangement links TRBV7-9 to TRBJ1-2, with D possibly being TRBD1 (5 bases). Per germline, CDR1 SEHNR and CDR2 FQNEAQ (reference sequence). The germline V and J ends were trimmed by 5 bases and 7 bases, with 23 bases remaining between them. The CDR3 consists of 16 residues.

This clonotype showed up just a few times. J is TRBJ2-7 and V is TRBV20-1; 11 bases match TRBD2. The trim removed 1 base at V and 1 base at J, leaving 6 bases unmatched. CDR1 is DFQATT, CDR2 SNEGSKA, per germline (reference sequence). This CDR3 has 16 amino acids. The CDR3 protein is CSARVGLAATSYEQYF. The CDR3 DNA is TGCAGTGCTAGAGTGGGACTAGCGGCTACTTCCTACGAGCAGTACTTC.

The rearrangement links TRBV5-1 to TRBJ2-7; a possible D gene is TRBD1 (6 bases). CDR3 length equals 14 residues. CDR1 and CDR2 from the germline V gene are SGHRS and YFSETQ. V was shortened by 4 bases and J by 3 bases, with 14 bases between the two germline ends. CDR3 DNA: TGCGCCAGCAGCCAACAGGGTCGAGACTACGAGCAGTACTTC. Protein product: CASSQQGRDYEQYF.

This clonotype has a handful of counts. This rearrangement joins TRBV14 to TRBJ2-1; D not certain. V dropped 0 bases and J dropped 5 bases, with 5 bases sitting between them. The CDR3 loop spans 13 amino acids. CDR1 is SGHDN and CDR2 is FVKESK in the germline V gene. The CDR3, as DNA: TGTGCCAGCAGCCAAGATTTACACAATGAGCAGTTCTTC. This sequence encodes CASSQDLHNEQFF.

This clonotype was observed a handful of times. The CDR3, as DNA: TGTGCCAGCAGCTCCCCGACAGGTACGATCACTGAAGCTTTCTTT. The encoded protein is CASSSPTGTITEAFF. The chain combines TRBV14 with TRBJ1-1; tentatively, D is TRBD1 (6 bases). V lost 5 bases and J lost 4, with 17 bases in between. This CDR3 contains 15 residues. Germline CDR1 and CDR2: SGHDN and FVKESK.

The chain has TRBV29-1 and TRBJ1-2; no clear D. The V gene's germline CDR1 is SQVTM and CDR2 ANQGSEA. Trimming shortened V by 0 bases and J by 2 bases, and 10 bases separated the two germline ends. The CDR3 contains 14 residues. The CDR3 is CSVEDIHMNYGYTF. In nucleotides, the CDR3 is TGCAGCGTTGAAGACATCCATATGAACTATGGCTACACCTTC.

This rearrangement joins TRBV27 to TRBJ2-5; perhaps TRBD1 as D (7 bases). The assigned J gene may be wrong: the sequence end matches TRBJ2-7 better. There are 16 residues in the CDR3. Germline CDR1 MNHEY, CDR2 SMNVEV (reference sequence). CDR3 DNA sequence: TGTGCCAGCAGTCCGCTACGGCGGGACAGCCCCTACGAGCAGTACTTC. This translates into CASSPLRRDSPYEQYF.

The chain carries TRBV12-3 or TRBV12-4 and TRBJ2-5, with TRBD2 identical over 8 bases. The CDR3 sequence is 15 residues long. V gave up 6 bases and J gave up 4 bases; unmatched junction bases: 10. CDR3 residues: CASSPLRGVGETQYF. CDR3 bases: TGTGCCAGCAGCCCACTGCGGGGGGTAGGAGAGACCCAGTACTTC.

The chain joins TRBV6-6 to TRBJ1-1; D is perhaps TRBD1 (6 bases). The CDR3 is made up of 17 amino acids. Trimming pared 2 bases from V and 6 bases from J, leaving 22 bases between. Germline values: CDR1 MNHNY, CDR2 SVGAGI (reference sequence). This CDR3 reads CASSYPQGRAQMSEAFF. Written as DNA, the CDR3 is TGTGCCAGCAGTTACCCTCAGGGGAGGGCCCAGATGTCTGAAGCTTTCTTT.

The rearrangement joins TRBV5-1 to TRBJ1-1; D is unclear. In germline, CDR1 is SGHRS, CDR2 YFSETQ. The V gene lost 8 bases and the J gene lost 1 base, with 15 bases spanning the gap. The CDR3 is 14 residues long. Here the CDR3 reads CASFPAGSNTEAFF. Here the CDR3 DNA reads TGCGCCAGTTTCCCTGCAGGTTCGAACACTGAAGCTTTCTTT.

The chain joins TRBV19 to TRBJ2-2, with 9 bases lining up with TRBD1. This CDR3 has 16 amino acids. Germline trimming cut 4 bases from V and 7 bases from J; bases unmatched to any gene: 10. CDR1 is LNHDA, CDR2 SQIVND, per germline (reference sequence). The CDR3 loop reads CASSNYADRGNGELFF. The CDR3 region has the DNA TGTGCCAGTAGTAACTACGCGGACAGGGGTAACGGGGAGCTGTTTTTT.

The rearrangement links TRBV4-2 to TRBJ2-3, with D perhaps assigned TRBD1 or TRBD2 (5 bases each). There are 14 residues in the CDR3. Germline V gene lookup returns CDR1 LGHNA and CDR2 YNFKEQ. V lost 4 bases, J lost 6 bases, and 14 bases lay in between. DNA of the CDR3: TGTGCCAGCAGCCTGAGGGACCCCGAGGATACGCAGTATTTT. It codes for CASSLRDPEDTQYF.

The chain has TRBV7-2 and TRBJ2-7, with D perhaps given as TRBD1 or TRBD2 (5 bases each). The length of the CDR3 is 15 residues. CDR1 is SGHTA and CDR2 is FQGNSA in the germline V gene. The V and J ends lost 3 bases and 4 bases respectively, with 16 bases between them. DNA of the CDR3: TGTGCCAGCAGCTTTTGGGGGATACCAGGATACGAGCAGTACTTC. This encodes CASSFWGIPGYEQYF.

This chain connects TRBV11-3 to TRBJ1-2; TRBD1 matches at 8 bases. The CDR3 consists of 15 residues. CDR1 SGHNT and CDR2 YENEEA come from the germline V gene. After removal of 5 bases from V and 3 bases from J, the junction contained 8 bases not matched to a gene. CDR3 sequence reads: CASSPRQGSDYGYTF. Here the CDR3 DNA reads TGTGCCAGCAGCCCCCGACAGGGGAGCGACTATGGCTACACCTTC.

This chain's CDR3 is CASSKGGRETQYF. The CDR3 coding sequence is TGTGCCAGCAGTAAGGGTGGACGAGAGACCCAGTACTTC. This rearrangement joins TRBV25-1 to TRBJ2-5; D gene ambiguous. The CDR3 consists of 13 residues. The V and J ends lost 5 bases and 4 bases respectively, with 11 bases between them. Looked up from germline, CDR1 is MGHDK and CDR2 is SYGVNS.

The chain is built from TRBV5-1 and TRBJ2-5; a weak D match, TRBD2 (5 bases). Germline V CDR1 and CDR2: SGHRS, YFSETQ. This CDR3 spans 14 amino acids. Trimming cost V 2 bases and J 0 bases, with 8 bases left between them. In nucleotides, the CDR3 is TGCGCCAGCAGCTTACGACTAAACCAAGAGACCCAGTACTTC. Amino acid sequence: CASSLRLNQETQYF.

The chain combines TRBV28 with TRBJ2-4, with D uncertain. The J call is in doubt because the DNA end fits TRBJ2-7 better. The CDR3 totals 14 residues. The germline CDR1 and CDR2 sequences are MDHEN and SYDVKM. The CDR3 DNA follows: TGTGCCAGCTCGACGCTTCGGTTTCTGTACGAGCAGTACTTC. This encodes CASSTLRFLYEQYF.

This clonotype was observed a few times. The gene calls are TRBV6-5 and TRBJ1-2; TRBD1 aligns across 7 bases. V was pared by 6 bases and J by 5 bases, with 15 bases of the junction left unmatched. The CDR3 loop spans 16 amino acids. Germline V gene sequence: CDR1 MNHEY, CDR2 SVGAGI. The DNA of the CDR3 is TGTGCCAGCAGGTCCGACTATGACAGGGTCAAGTATGGCTACACCTTC. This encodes CASRSDYDRVKYGYTF.

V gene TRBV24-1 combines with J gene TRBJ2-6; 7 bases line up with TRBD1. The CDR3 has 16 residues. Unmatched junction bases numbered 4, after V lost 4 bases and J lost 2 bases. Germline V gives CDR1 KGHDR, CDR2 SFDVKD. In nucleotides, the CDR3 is TGTGCCACCAGTGACAATGGACAGGCTGGGGCCAACGTCCTGACTTTC. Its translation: CATSDNGQAGANVLTF.

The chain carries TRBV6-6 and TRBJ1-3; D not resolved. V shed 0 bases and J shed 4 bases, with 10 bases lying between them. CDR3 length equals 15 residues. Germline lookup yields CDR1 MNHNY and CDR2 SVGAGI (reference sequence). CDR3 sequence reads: CASSYSVGLGNTIYF. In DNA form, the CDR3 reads TGTGCCAGCAGTTACTCGGTAGGCCTAGGAAACACCATATATTTT.

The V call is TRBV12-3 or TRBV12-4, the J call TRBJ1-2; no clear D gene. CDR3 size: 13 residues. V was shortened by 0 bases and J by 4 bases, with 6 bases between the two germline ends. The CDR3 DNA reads TGTGCCAGCAGTTTAGCTGACCCCTATGGCTACACCTTC. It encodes CASSLADPYGYTF.

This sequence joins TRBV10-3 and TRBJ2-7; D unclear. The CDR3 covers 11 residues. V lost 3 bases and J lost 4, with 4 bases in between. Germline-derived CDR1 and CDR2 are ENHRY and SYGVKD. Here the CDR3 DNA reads TGTGCCATCAGTGACCAGTACGAGCAGTACTTC. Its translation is CAISDQYEQYF.

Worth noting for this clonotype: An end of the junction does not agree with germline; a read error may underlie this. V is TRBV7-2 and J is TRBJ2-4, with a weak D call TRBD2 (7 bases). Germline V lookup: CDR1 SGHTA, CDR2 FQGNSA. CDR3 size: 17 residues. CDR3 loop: CANSLVAAGAAKNIQYF. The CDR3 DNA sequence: TGTGCCAACAGCTTAGTGGCGGCGGGGGCTGCCAAAAACATTCAGTACTTC.

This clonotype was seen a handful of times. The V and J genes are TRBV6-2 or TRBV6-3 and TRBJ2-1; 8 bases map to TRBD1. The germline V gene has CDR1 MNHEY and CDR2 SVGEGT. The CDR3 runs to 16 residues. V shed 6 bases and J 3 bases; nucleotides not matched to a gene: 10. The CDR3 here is CASSKPGQVLYNEQFF. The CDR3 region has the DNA TGTGCCAGCAGCAAACCGGGACAGGTCCTCTACAATGAGCAGTTCTTC.

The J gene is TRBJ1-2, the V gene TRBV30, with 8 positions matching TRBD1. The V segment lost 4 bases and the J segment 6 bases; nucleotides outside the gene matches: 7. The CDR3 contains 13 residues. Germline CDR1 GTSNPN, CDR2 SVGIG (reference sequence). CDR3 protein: CAWTAGGNNGYTF. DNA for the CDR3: TGTGCCTGGACCGCAGGGGGCAATAATGGCTACACCTTC.

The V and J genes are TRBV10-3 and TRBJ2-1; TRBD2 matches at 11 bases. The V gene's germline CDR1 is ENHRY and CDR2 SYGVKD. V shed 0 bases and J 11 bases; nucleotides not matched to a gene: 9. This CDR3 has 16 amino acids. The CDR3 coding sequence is TGTGCCATCAGTGAGTCCCTAGCGGGGGGCTGGAATAAGCAGTTCTTC. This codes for CAISESLAGGWNKQFF.

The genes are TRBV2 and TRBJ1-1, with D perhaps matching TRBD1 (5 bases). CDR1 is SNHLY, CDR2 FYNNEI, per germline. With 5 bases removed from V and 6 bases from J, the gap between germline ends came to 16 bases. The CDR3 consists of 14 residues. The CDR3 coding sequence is TGTGCCAGCAGTCTCCCCGCCAGGGCTCCTGAAGCTTTCTTT. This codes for CASSLPARAPEAFF.

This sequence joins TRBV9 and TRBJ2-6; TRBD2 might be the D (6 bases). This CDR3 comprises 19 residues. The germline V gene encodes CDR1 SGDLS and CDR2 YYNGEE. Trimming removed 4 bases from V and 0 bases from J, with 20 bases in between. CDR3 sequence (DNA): TGTGCCAGCAGCCCGCGGCCGAAGGGAGGCTCCTCTGGGGCCAACGTCCTGACTTTC. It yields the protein CASSPRPKGGSSGANVLTF.

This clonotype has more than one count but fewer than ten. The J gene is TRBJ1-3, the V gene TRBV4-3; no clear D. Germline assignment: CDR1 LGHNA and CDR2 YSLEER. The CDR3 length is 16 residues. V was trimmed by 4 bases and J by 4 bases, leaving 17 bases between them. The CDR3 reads CASSPQAVLGGNTIYF. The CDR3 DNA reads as TGCGCCAGCAGCCCCCAGGCCGTACTGGGAGGAAACACCATATATTTT.